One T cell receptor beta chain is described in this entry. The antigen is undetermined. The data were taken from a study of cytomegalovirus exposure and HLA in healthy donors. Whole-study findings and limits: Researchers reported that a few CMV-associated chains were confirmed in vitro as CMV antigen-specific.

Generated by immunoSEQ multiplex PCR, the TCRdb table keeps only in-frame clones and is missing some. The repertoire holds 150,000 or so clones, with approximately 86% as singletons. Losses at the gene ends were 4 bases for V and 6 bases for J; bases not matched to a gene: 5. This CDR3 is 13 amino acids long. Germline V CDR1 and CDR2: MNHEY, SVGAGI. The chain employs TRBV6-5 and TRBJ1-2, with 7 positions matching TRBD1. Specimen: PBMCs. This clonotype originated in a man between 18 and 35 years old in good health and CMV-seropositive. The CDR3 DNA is TGTGCCAGCAGTTTCCAAACAGGGGATGGCTACACCTTC. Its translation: CASSFQTGDGYTF.